The TCR beta chain described here comes from a study of T cell responses to AZD1222 COVID-19 vaccine. The study's findings and limits: Vaccine-associated CD4 TCRs ranged over spike, dominating at 160-218 and 743-854. Just five or six AZD1222 recipients were seropositive at baseline. Two AZD1222 doses significantly raised spike-specific TCR breadth and depth over controls. Repertoire sampling was restricted to post-peak T cell response timepoints.

TCRdb keeps only in-frame clones here, not all; method: immunoSEQ multiplex PCR. The table shows roughly 45,000 clones, with 65% to 80% occurring only once. With respect to this clone: Its antigen is not known.

The CDR3 has 15 amino acids. V was trimmed by 6 bases and J by 8 bases, leaving 20 bases between them. Germline loops: CDR1 MNHEY, CDR2 SVGAGI. The source was peripheral blood, collected on day 0 of AZD1222 vaccination. This TCR derives from an adult in good health. The chain recombines TRBV6-5 with TRBJ1-5, with D possibly matching TRBD1 (5 bases). CDR3 DNA: TGTGCCAGCAGCAAGAGGGCGGTGCGGGGGGAGCCCCAGCATTTT. Protein product: CASSKRAVRGEPQHF.